The entry that follows covers one T cell receptor beta chain sequence. What it binds is not known. This entry comes from a study of PD-1 blockade in mismatch repair-deficient tumors. For the study at large: All were previously treated, progressing patients with about twelve mismatch repair-deficient cancer types.

The CDR3 sequence is 11 residues long. CDR1 is MDHEN and CDR2 is SYDVKM in the germline V gene. V dropped 6 bases and J dropped 8 bases, with 10 bases sitting between them. Mismatch repair deficiency was confirmed in all patients, by PCR or immunohistochemistry. TCRs were sequenced from a few patients responding to pembrolizumab. The study, taken as a whole, reports: Tumor-resident clones, often absent from pretreatment blood, expanded after pembrolizumab and then contracted.

Method: immunoSEQ multiplex PCR; TCRdb's copy keeps in-frame clones and lacks some. The sample includes about 100,000 clones, approximately 80% seen only once; the top ten take roughly 6.3%. The clonotype was recovered from an adult with mismatch repair-deficient cancer. The chain uses TRBV28 and TRBJ1-2; D remains unclear. This specimen consisted of peripheral blood, obtained about eight months after starting pembrolizumab. This chain's CDR3 is CASSYPQGYTF. The CDR3 coding sequence is TGTGCCAGCAGCTATCCGCAAGGCTACACCTTC.